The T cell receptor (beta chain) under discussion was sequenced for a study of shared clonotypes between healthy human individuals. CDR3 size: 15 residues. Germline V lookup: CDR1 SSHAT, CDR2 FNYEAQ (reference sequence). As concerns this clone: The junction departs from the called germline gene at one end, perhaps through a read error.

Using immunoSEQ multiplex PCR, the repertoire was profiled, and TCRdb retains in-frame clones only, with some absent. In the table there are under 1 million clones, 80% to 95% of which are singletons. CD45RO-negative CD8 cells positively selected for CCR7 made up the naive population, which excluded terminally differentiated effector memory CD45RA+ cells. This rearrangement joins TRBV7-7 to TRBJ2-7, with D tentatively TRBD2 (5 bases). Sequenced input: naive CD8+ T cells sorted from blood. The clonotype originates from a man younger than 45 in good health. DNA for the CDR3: TGTGCTAGCAGCTTAGCGACGGGGAGTAAGAGCGAGCAGTACTTC. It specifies CASSLATGSKSEQYF.